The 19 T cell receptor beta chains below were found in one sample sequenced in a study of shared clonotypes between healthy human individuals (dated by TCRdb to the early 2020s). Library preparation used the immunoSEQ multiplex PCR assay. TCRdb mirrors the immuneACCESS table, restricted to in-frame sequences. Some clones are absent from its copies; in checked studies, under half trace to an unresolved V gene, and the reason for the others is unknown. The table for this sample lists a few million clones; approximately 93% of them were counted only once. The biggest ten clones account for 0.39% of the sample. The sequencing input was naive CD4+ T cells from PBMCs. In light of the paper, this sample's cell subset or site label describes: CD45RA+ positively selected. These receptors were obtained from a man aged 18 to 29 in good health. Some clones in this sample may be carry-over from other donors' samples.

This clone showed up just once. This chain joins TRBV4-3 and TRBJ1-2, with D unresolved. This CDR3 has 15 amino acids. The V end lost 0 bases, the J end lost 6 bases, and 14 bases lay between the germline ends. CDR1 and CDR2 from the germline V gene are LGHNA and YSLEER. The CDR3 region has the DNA TGCGCCAGCAGCCAAGATTCGGCGCAGAATCATGGCTACACCTTC. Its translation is CASSQDSAQNHGYTF.

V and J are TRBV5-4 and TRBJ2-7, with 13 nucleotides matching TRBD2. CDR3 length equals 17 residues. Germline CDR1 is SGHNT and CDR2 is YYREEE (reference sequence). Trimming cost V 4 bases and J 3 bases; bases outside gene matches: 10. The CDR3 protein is CASSGRTSGSSYYEQYF. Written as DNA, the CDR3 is TGTGCCAGCAGCGGGCGGACTAGCGGGAGCTCCTACTACGAGCAGTACTTC.

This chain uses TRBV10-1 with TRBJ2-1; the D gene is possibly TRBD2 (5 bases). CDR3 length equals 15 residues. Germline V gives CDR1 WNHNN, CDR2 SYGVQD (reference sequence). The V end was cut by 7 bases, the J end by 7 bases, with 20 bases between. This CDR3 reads CASTPGSDRGNEQFF. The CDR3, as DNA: TGCGCCAGCACCCCGGGATCCGATAGAGGTAATGAGCAGTTCTTC.

CDR3 DNA sequence: TGTGCCAGCAGCTTGGTTGGCGGTACGCAGTATTTT. As protein: CASSLVGGTQYF. The V and J genes are TRBV5-6 and TRBJ2-3; D is unclear. In germline, CDR1 is SGHDT, CDR2 YYEEEE. Trimming removed 0 bases from V and 8 bases from J, with 7 bases in between. The CDR3 is 12 residues long.

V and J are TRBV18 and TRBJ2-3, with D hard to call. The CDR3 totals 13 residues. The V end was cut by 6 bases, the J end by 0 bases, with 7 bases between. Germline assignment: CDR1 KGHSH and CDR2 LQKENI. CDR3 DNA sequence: TGTGCCAGCTCGACCACTAGCACAGATACGCAGTATTTT. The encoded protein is CASSTTSTDTQYF.

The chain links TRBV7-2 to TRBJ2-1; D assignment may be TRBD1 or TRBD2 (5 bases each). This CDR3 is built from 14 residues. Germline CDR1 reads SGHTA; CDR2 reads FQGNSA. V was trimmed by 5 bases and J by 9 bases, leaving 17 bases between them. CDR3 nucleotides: TGTGCCAGCAGCCCTCTGGGGGTGAGATCTGAGCAGTTCTTC. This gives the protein CASSPLGVRSEQFF. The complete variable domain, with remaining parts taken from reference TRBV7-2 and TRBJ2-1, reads GAGVSQSPSNKVTEKGKDVELRCDPISGHTALYWYRQSLGQGLEFLIYFQGNSAPDKSGLPSDRFSAERTGGSVSTLTIQRTQQEDSAVYLCASSPLGVRSEQFFGPGTRLTVL.

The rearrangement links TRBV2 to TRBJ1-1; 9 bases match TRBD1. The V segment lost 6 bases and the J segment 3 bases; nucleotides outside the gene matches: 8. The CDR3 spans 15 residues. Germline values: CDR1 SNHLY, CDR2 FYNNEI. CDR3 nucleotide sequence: TGTGCCAGCAGGCTACAGGGGGCGACGGACACTGAAGCTTTCTTT. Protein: CASRLQGATDTEAFF.

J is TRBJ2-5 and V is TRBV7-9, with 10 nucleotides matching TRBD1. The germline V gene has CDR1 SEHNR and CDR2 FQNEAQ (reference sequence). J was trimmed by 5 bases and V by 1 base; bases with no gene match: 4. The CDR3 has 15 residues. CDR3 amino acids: CASSLGQGAFETQYF. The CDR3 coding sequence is TGTGCCAGCAGCTTAGGACAGGGGGCGTTTGAGACCCAGTACTTC.

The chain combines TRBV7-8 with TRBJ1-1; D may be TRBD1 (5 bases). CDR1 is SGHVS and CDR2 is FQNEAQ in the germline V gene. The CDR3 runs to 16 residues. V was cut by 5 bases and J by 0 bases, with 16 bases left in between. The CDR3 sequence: CASSVLLRGVNTEAFF. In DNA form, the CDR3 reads TGTGCCAGCAGCGTACTTCTAAGAGGGGTGAACACTGAAGCTTTCTTT.

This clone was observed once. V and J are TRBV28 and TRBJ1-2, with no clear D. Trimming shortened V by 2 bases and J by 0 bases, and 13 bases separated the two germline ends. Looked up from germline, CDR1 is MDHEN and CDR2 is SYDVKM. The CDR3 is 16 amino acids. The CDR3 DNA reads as TGTGCCAGCAGTTTAGGGCCTCCTACCGCTAACTATGGCTACACCTTC. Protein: CASSLGPPTANYGYTF.

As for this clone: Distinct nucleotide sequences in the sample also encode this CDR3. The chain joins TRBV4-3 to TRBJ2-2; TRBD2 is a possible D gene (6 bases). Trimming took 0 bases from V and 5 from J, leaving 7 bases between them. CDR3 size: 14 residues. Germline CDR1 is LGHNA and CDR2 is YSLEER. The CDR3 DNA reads TGCGCCAGCAGCCAAGATCGGGGGACCGGGGAGCTGTTTTTT. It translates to CASSQDRGTGELFF.

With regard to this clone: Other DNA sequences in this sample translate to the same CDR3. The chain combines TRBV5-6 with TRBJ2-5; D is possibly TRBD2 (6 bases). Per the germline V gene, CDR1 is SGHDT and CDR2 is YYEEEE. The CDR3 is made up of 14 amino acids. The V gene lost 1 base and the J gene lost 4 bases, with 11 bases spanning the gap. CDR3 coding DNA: TGTGCCAGCAGCTTGCGGGGGTTGGGAGAGACCCAGTACTTC. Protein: CASSLRGLGETQYF. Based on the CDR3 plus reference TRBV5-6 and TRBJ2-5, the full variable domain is DAGVTQSPTHLIKTRGQQVTLRCSPKSGHDTVSWYQQALGQGPQFIFQYYEEEERQRGNFPDRFSGHQFPNYSSELNVNALLLGDSALYLCASSLRGLGETQYFGPGTRLLVL.

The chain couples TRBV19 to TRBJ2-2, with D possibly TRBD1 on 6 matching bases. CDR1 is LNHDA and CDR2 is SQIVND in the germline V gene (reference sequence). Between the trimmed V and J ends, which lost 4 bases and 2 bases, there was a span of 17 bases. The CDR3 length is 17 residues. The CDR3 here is CASSTLLAGENTGELFF. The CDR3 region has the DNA TGTGCCAGTAGTACCCTCCTGGCAGGGGAAAACACCGGGGAGCTGTTTTTT.

CDR3 sequence reads: CATFPTGQNNQPQHF. The CDR3 coding sequence is TGTGCCACATTCCCCACGGGACAAAATAATCAGCCCCAGCATTTT. The chain links TRBV19 to TRBJ1-5; the D gene is possibly TRBD1 (6 bases). The CDR3 length is 15 residues. With 10 bases removed from V and 4 bases from J, the gap between germline ends came to 20 bases. Germline CDR1 LNHDA, CDR2 SQIVND (reference sequence).

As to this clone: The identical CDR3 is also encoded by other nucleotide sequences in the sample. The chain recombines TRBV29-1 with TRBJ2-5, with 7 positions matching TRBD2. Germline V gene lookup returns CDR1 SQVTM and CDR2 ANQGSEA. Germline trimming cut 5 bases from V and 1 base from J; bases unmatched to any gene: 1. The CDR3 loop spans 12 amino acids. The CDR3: CSVRTSQETQYF. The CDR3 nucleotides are TGCAGCGTTCGGACTAGCCAAGAGACCCAGTACTTC.

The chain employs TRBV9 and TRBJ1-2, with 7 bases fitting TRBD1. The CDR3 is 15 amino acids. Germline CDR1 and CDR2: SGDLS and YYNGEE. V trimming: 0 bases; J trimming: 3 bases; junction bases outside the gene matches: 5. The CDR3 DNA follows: TGTGCCAGCAGCGTAGGACAGGGAGCTGACTATGGCTACACCTTC. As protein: CASSVGQGADYGYTF.

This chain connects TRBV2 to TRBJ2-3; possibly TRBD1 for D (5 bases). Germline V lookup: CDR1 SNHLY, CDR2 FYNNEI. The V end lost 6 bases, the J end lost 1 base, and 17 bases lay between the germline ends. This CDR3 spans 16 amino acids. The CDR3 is CASRVSQGLGTDTQYF. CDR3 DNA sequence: TGTGCCAGCAGAGTCTCCCAGGGTTTAGGCACAGATACGCAGTATTTT.

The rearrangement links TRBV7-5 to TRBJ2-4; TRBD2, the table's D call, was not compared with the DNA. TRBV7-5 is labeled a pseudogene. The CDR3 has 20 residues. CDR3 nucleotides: TGTGCCAGAAGCCGAATCGGTATCCGGGATACCACGCCAATCAAAAACATTCAGTACTTC. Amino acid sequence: CARSRIGIRDTTPIKNIQYF.

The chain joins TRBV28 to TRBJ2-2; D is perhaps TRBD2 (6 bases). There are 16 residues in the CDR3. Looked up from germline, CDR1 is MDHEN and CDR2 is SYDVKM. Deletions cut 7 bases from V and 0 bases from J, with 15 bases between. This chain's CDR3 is CASKLTGTPNTGELFF. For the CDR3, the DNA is TGTGCCAGCAAACTGACCGGGACTCCGAACACCGGGGAGCTGTTTTTT.